This TCR beta chain was identified in a study of cytomegalovirus exposure and HLA in healthy donors. The table lists this clone with a few counts. The PCR was carried out with 60 Vbeta primers and 13 Jbeta primers. Assay used: immunoSEQ multiplex PCR; TCRdb lists only in-frame clones, some missing. This table holds 100,000 to 120,000 clones, around 80% found once. V lost 4 bases and J lost 0, with 11 bases in between. The CDR3 spans 15 residues. Germline V gives CDR1 SGHNT, CDR2 YYREEE (reference sequence). Input material: PBMCs. The clonotype was recovered from a man aged 25 to 40 in good health and CMV-seropositive. The genes are TRBV5-4 and TRBJ2-1, with D maybe TRBD2 (5 bases). This CDR3 is CASSVDYRSYNEQFF. DNA of the CDR3: TGTGCCAGCAGCGTCGACTACCGCTCCTACAATGAGCAGTTCTTC.